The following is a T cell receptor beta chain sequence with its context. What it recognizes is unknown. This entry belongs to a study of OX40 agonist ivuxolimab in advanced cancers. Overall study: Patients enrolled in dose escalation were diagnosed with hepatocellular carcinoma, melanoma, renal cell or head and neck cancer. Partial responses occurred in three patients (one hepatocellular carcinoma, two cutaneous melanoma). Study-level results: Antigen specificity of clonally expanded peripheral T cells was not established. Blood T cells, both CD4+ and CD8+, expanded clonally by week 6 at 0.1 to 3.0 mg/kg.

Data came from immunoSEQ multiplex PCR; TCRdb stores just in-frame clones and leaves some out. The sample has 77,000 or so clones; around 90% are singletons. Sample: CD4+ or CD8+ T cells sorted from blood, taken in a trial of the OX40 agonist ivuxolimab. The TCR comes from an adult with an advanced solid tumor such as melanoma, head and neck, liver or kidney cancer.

In DNA form, the CDR3 reads TGCGCCAGCAGTCAAACGGGGGAGAGAGCTGGAAACACCATATATTTT. Residues: CASSQTGERAGNTIYF. The chain couples TRBV23-1 to TRBJ1-3; TRBD1 might be the D (5 bases). TRBV23-1 belongs to the ORF category, with a function that is uncertain. The CDR3 covers 16 residues. Trimming left V 2 bases short and J 2 bases short, with 13 bases between.